The present entry profiles one T cell receptor (beta chain) with its context. Original processing notes: Estimation of nucleated cell counts was performed using reference gene primer amplification. Method: immunoSEQ multiplex PCR; TCRdb's copy keeps in-frame clones and lacks some. For V, J and clone size, that table is used; D and trimming come from the DNA. The sample lists around 250,000 clones; over 80% were seen once. The germline V gene has CDR1 SGHNT and CDR2 YYREEE (reference sequence). This CDR3 has 15 amino acids. Trimming stripped 4 bases from V and 2 bases from J, with 14 bases between. This entry comes from a study of blood T cell repertoires in COVID-19. Study context: Sites across the United States, Italy and Spain contributed samples from acute and convalescent COVID-19. PBMCs, B-cell-depleted T cells, or T cells were the source of the cDNA or gDNA that made up the material.

This clonotype was sampled from a middle-aged woman who had recovered from COVID-19. The sample consisted of peripheral blood. The chain carries TRBV5-4 and TRBJ2-3; D ambiguous. The CDR3 DNA is TGTGCCAGCAGCCTGCGGAGCGCCCTCACAGATACGCAGTATTTT. Its protein is CASSLRSALTDTQYF.